This TCR beta chain was profiled in a study of regulatory T cells in long-lasting Graves disease. Study-level results: TCR diversity was lower in persistent Graves' patients than in newly diagnosed ones. TRBV28, TRBJ1-2 and TRBJ2-5 emerged as the favored segments in persistent disease.

Time point: persistent/refractory GD, antithyroid drugs over 5 years with positive TRAb. Construction of the TCR library relied on RNA isolated from PBMCs. V was pared by 8 bases and J by 0 bases, with 4 bases between. Germline loops: CDR1 LGHNT, CDR2 FRNRAP. This CDR3 comprises 11 residues. This clonotype came up many times. Antigen specificity is unknown. HTBI primers from iRepertoire and Arm-PCR of CDR3 regions yielded the TCR beta libraries. TCRdb independently ran MiXCR on the multiplex PCR reads; one entry per CDR3 protein. Of approximately 400,000 distinct CDR3 sequences in the sample, around 21% were seen once.

The sample consisted of peripheral blood mononuclear cells (PBMCs), taken when the disease was refractory, from a patient treated with antithyroid drugs. The V call is TRBV12-5, the J call TRBJ1-1, with D hard to call. This sequence originates from a female donor with Graves disease. For the CDR3, the DNA is TGTGCTAGTCAGTTGAACACTGAAGCTTTCTTT. Its protein product is CASQLNTEAFF.